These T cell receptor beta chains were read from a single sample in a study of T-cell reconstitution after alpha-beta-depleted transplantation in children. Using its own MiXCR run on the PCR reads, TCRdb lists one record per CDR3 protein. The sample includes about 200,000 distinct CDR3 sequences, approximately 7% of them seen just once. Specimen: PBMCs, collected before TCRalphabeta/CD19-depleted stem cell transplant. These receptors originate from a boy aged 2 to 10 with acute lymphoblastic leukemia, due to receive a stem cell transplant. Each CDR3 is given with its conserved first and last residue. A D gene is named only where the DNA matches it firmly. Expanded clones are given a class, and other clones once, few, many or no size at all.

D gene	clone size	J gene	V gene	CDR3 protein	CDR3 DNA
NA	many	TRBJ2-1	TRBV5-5	CASSLAAAGALGNEQFF	TGTGCCAGCAGCCTTGCAGCGGCTGGGGCCCTTGGGAATGAGCAGTTCTTC
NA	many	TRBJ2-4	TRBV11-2	CASSPLKLAKNIQYF	TGTGCCAGCAGCCCCTTAAAACTAGCCAAAAACATTCAGTACTTC
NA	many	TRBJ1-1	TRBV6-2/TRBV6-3	CASSYEGVTEAFF	TGTGCCAGCAGTTACGAGGGGGTCACTGAAGCTTTCTTT
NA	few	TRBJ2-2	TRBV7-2	CASRKQGRTGELFF	TGTGCCAGCAGAAAACAGGGACGGACCGGGGAGCTGTTTTTT
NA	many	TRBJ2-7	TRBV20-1	CSAPGGYEQYF	TGCAGTGCCCCCGGGGGCTACGAGCAGTACTTC
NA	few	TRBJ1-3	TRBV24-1	CATSDGYAGNTIYF	TGTGCCACCAGTGATGGGTATGCTGGAAACACCATATATTTT
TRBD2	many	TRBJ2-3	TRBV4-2	CASSQGLAESTDTQYF	TGTGCCAGCAGCCAAGGGCTAGCGGAAAGCACAGATACGCAGTATTTT
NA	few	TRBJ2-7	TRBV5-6	CASSLLRGPYEQYF	TGTGCCAGCAGCTTGTTGCGGGGTCCCTACGAGCAGTACTTC
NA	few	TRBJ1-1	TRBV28	CASSLGTKAPEAFF	TGTGCCAGCAGTCTCGGGACAAAAGCCCCTGAAGCTTTCTTT
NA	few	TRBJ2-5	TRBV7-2	CASSRGVQRETQYF	TGTGCCAGCAGCAGGGGGGTCCAGAGAGAGACCCAGTACTTC
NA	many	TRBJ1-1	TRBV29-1	CSVEFVGGTEAFF	TGCAGCGTTGAGTTCGTGGGCGGCACTGAAGCTTTCTTT
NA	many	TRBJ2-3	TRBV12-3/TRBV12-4	CAGQEGRETQYF	TGTGCCGGACAAGAGGGCAGGGAGACGCAGTATTTT
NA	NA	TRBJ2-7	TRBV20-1	CSARELGGADYEQYF	TGCAGTGCTAGAGAGTTGGGGGGCGCTGACTACGAGCAGTACTTC
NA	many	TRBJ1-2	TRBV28	CASISLGNYGYTF	TGTGCCAGCATCAGCCTGGGGAACTATGGCTACACCTTC
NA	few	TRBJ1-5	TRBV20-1	CSATGASRSNQPQHF	TGCAGTGCTACGGGGGCGAGTAGGAGCAATCAGCCCCAGCATTTT
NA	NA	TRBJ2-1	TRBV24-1	CATSEESFGDDEQFF	TGTGCCACCAGTGAGGAAAGTTTCGGGGACGATGAGCAGTTCTTC
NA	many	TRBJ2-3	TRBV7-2	CASSFRPMSTDTQYF	TGTGCCAGCAGCTTCAGACCCATGAGCACAGATACGCAGTATTTT
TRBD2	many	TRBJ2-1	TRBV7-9	CASSLTAGGYNEQFF	TGTGCCAGCAGCTTAACGGCGGGGGGATACAATGAGCAGTTCTTC
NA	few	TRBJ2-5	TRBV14	CASSQDFRVGTQYF	TGTGCCAGCAGCCAAGATTTTAGGGTCGGGACCCAGTACTTC
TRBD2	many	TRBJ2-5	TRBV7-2	CASSLGLAEETQYF	TGTGCCAGCAGCTTAGGACTAGCCGAAGAGACCCAGTACTTC
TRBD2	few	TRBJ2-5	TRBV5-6	CASSGTSGRAETQYF	TGTGCCAGCAGCGGCACTAGCGGGAGGGCTGAGACCCAGTACTTC
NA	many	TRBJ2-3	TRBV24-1	CATSDGVLLVQYF	TGTGCCACCAGTGACGGTGTCCTTTTGGTGCAGTATTTT
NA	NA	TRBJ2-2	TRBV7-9	CASSRRNTGELFF	TGTGCCAGCAGCCGCAGGAACACCGGGGAGCTGTTTTTT
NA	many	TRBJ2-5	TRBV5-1	CASSPRADETQYF	TGCGCCAGCAGCCCCCGGGCGGACGAGACCCAGTACTTC
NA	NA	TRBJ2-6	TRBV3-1	CASSRGGANVLTF	TGTGCCAGCAGCCGGGGGGGGGCCAACGTCCTGACTTTC
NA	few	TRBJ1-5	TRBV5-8	CASSFQGLGNQPQHF	TGTGCCAGCAGCTTTCAGGGGCTTGGTAATCAGCCCCAGCATTTT
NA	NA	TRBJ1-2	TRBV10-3	CAILRSNPTYGYTF	TGTGCCATCCTGAGGTCTAACCCCACCTATGGCTACACCTTC
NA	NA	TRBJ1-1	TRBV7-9	CASDGQMNTEAFF	TGTGCCAGCGATGGACAGATGAACACTGAAGCTTTCTTT
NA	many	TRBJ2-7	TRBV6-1	CASSRRQKNYEQYF	TGTGCCAGCAGTCGCCGCCAGAAAAACTACGAGCAGTACTTC
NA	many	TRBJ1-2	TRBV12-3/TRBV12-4	CAIHGQRGYTF	TGTGCCATCCACGGACAGCGGGGCTACACCTTC
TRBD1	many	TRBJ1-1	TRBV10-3	CAISPGQGANGEAFF	TGTGCCATCAGTCCGGGACAGGGGGCGAACGGTGAAGCTTTCTTT
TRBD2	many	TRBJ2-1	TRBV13	CASRGGTSAYNEQFF	TGTGCCAGCAGGGGGGGGACTAGCGCCTACAATGAGCAGTTCTTC
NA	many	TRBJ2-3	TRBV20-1	CSARGHRLTDTQYF	TGCAGTGCTAGAGGCCATCGGCTCACAGATACGCAGTATTTT
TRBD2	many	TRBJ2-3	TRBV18	CASSLGTTSTDTQYF	TGTGCCAGCTCCCTCGGGACTACGTCCACAGATACGCAGTATTTT
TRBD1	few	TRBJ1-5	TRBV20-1	CSAGQGASNQPQHF	TGCAGTGCCGGACAGGGGGCTAGCAATCAGCCCCAGCATTTT
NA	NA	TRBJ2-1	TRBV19	CASSTQWNEQFF	TGTGCCAGTAGTACCCAGTGGAATGAGCAGTTCTTC
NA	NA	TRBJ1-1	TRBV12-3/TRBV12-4	CASSPVANTEAFF	TGTGCCAGCAGCCCTGTGGCCAACACTGAAGCTTTCTTT
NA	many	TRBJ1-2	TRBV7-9	CASSPPGEYGYTF	TGTGCCAGCAGCCCCCCGGGGGAGTACGGCTACACCTTC
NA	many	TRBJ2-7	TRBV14	CASSRAGNYEQYF	TGTGCCAGCAGCCGGGCAGGTAACTACGAGCAGTACTTC
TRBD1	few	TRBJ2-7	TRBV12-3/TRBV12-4	CASSFSGQGIYEQYF	TGTGCCAGCAGTTTCTCCGGACAGGGGATTTACGAGCAGTACTTC
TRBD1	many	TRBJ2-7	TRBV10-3	CAIRPGQGTYEQYF	TGTGCCATCAGGCCGGGACAGGGGACCTACGAGCAGTACTTC